The entry that follows covers one T cell receptor beta chain sequence. Since a much larger clone is just one base distant, this may be a read error. RNA transcripts served as the template for amplifying TCR beta CDR3 regions. The TCR CDR3 first-round RT-PCR relied on the HTBI primer set. TCRdb called the multiplex PCR reads again in MiXCR, with one record for every CDR3 protein. The sample records fewer than 200,000 distinct CDR3 sequences, approximately 15% being singletons. For Graves' hyperthyroidism to be stable, ophthalmopathy could not progress within 18 months. Uncontrolled infection, other autoimmune disease, pregnancy or lactation barred patients from enrollment. CDR3 length: 14 residues. Germline V lookup: CDR1 MDHEN, CDR2 SYDVKM. This sample is drawn from a study of T cells in Graves' hyperthyroidism and ophthalmopathy. Looking at the study overall: Pretreatment peripheral blood was obtained at initial diagnosis.

Sample: blood. This TCR derives from a woman between 50 and 59 years old with Graves' hyperthyroidism. The chain has TRBV28 and TRBJ1-2; tentatively, D is TRBD1 (6 bases). The CDR3 sequence is CASSFSDRTGGCTF. The CDR3 DNA is TGTGCCAGCAGCTTCTCAGACAGGACTGGTGGCTGCACCTTC.